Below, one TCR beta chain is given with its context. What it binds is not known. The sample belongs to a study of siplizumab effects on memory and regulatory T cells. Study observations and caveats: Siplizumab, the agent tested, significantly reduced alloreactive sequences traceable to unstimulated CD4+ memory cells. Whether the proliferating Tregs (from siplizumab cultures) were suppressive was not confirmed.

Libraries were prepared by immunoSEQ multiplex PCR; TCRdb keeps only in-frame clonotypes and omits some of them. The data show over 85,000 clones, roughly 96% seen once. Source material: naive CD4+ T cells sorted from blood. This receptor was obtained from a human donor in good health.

The DNA for the CDR3 is TGTGCCAGCAGCTTAGCGCGTCCGGGGACTGAAGCTTTCTTT. As protein: CASSLARPGTEAFF. The chain couples TRBV7-7 to TRBJ1-1; D gene uncertain. The CDR3 is made up of 14 amino acids. Trimming removed 0 bases at V and 5 bases at J, with 10 bases between. Germline V CDR1 and CDR2: SSHAT, FNYEAQ (reference sequence).